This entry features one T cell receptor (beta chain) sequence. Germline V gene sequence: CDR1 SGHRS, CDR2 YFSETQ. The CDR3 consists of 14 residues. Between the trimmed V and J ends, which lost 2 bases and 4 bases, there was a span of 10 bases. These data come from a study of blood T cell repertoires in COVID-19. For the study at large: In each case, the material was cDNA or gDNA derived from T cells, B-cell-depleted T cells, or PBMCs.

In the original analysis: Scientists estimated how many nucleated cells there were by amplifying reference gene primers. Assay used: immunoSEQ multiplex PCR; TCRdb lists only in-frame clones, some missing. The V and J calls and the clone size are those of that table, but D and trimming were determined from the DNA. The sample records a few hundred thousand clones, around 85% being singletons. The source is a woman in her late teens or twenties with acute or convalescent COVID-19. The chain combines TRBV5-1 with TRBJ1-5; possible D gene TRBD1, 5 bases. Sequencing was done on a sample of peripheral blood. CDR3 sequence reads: CASSFDRPNQPQHF. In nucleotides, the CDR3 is TGCGCCAGCAGCTTTGACAGACCTAATCAGCCCCAGCATTTT.